A selection of T cell receptor beta chains follows, all from one sample in a study of cytomegalovirus exposure and HLA in healthy donors. The table came from immunoSEQ multiplex PCR; TCRdb's copy has only in-frame clones and leaves some out. This sample has around 200,000 clones; approximately 84% occur once, and the top ten carry about 2.8%. The source material was PBMCs. The receptors stem from a woman aged 18-30 years in good health and CMV-seropositive. CDR3s include the opening cysteine and the closing phenylalanine or tryptophan. Only part of the rows carry a size: once, few, many, or a class if the clone is expanded.

>few|TRBJ2-7|TRBV11-2
CASSSQLVAGSEQYF
>-|TRBJ1-1|TRBV18
CASSPGRTKNTEAFF
>once|TRBJ1-5|TRBV19
CASSSTRRGQGDQPQHF
>-|TRBJ2-1|TRBV11-3
CASSSAGTGGSYNEQFF
>-|TRBJ1-1|TRBV6-1
CASRSSTGGLTEAFF
>-|TRBJ2-3|TRBV7-9
CASSLGQYTDTQYF
>once|TRBJ1-1|TRBV5-6
CASSLQGSSTEAFF
>-|TRBJ2-5|TRBV5-1
CASSLALAGVMAQYF
>-|TRBJ1-1|TRBV6-1
CASSERQGSSAFF
>-|TRBJ1-1|TRBV20-1
CSAVRGAEAFF
>-|TRBJ2-7|TRBV2
CASSVGGGGEQYF
>-|TRBJ2-7|TRBV7-9
CASSLTGRTYEQYF
>-|TRBJ2-7|TRBV11-2
CASSWGTGYYEQYF
>-|TRBJ1-5|TRBV27
CASRTITGGANQPQHF
>-|TRBJ1-5|TRBV27
CASSLSRTGVQPQHF
>-|TRBJ1-4|TRBV27
CASSFLLAGHGEKLFF
>-|TRBJ1-5|TRBV7-9
CASSAPGAGDHQPQHF
>few|TRBJ1-2|TRBV2
CASRSNYGYTF
>-|TRBJ1-3|TRBV5-1
CASSNQGYGNTIYF
>-|TRBJ1-1|TRBV2
CASGALGGAKAAFF
>-|TRBJ2-2|TRBV4-2
CASSQLPSGQGNTGELFF
>-|TRBJ2-7|TRBV7-8
CASSLAQGHYEQYF
>-|TRBJ2-5|TRBV19
CATSQNREGETQYF
>-|TRBJ2-2|TRBV11-3
CASSSGGFGSGTGELFF
>-|TRBJ1-2|TRBV5-4
CASSPPPPGGYTF
>-|TRBJ2-3|TRBV15
CATSRDPSTDTQYF
>-|TRBJ1-2|TRBV2
CASSELLPGRGSNGYTF
>once|TRBJ2-6|TRBV6-4
CASTPPRGKGANVLTF
>-|TRBJ2-1|TRBV11-2
CASSLRDSYNEQFF
>-|TRBJ2-2|TRBV28
CASSFKGQTNTGELFF
>-|TRBJ1-2|TRBV4-3
CASSQEGVGGASGGYTF
>-|TRBJ2-3|TRBV2
CAGVGGVLSDTQYF
>once|TRBJ1-1|TRBV6-1
CASSERLRNTEAFF
>few|TRBJ1-1|TRBV9
CASSGGTVNTEAFF
>-|TRBJ1-2|TRBV29-1
CSGREDSHYGYTF
>-|TRBJ2-2|TRBV9
CASSVVAGANTGELFF
>-|TRBJ2-2|TRBV7-2
CASSVTSGNTGELFF
>-|TRBJ2-6|TRBV20-1
CSARASTGFPF
>few|TRBJ2-7|TRBV18
CASSTGQGPHEQYF
>-|TRBJ1-5|TRBV7-9
CASSLAGLNQPQHF